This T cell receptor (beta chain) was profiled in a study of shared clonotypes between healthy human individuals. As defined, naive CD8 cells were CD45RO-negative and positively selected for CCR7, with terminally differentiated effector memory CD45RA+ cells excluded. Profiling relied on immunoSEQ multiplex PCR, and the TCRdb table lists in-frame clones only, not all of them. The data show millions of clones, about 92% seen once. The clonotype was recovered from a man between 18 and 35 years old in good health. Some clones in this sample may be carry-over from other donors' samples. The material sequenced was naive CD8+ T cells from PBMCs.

As DNA, the CDR3 is TGTGCCAGCAGTTTAAGGGCACCTTATAGCAATCAGCCCCAGCATTTT. The encoded protein is CASSLRAPYSNQPQHF. The chain combines TRBV28 with TRBJ1-5; D is uncertain. Trimming removed 2 bases at V and 0 bases at J, with 11 bases between. The CDR3 has 16 residues. Looked up from germline, CDR1 is MDHEN and CDR2 is SYDVKM.